These 29 T cell receptor beta chains came from one sample sequenced in a study of blood T cell repertoires in COVID-19. Assay used: immunoSEQ multiplex PCR; TCRdb lists only in-frame clones, some missing. In the table there are 200,000 or so clones, roughly four fifths of which are singletons. Sequenced input: peripheral blood. Receptors were obtained from a woman between 40 and 50 years old with acute or convalescent COVID-19.

This sequence joins TRBV19 and TRBJ2-2, with unresolved D. V was pared by 3 bases and J by 6 bases, with 14 bases between. The CDR3 has 15 amino acids. Germline-derived CDR1 and CDR2 are LNHDA and SQIVND (reference sequence). In nucleotides, the CDR3 is TGTGCCAGTAGTATTTGGCAGTTGCCCCCCGGGGAGCTGTTTTTT. The encoded protein is CASSIWQLPPGELFF.

V usage is TRBV28 and J usage is TRBJ1-6; 7 positions agree with TRBD1. V was clipped by 3 bases and J by 3 bases; unmatched bases: 5. CDR3 length equals 16 residues. Per germline, CDR1 MDHEN and CDR2 SYDVKM. This CDR3 is CASSLAGTVYNSPLHF. The CDR3 bases are TGTGCCAGCAGTTTGGCTGGGACAGTCTATAATTCACCCCTCCACTTT.

This CDR3 reads CASSLGTGGGEQFF. The CDR3 DNA reads TGTGCCAGCAGTTTAGGGACAGGGGGCGGGGAGCAGTTCTTC. The genes are TRBV27 and TRBJ2-1, with 12 bases aligning to TRBD1. After removal of 2 bases from V and 10 bases from J, the junction contained 3 bases not matched to a gene. Looked up from germline, CDR1 is MNHEY and CDR2 is SMNVEV (reference sequence). The CDR3 totals 14 residues.

In its sample, this clone was seen once. The chain is built from TRBV27 and TRBJ1-2, with a tentative D call TRBD1 (5 bases). The ends were cut back, 3 bases at V and 11 bases at J, with 13 bases in the middle. Per the germline V gene, CDR1 is MNHEY and CDR2 is SMNVEV (reference sequence). CDR3 length: 12 residues. As DNA, the CDR3 is TGTGCCAGCAGTTTTAACAGGATGAGGTACACCTTC. Its protein is CASSFNRMRYTF.

The chain uses TRBV19 and TRBJ1-1; no clear D gene. The CDR3 extends over 16 amino acids. The germline gives CDR1 LNHDA, CDR2 SQIVND (reference sequence). Trimming cost V 2 bases and J 1 base, with 14 bases left between them. CDR3 in DNA: TGTGCCAGTAGTATATTTGGTCGACAAGCGAACACTGAAGCTTTCTTT. Its translation: CASSIFGRQANTEAFF.

The chain uses TRBV2 and TRBJ1-1, with D possibly being TRBD1 (5 bases). Germline CDR1 and CDR2: SNHLY and FYNNEI. The V end lost 6 bases, the J end lost 4 bases, and 12 bases lay between the germline ends. The CDR3 consists of 13 residues. The CDR3 loop reads CASRNSGGTEAFF. CDR3 DNA sequence: TGTGCCAGCAGGAATTCCGGGGGCACTGAAGCTTTCTTT.

The chain recombines TRBV7-9 with TRBJ2-3, with TRBD1 identical over 9 bases. The V gene's germline CDR1 is SEHNR and CDR2 FQNEAQ (reference sequence). After removal of 5 bases from V and 4 bases from J, the junction contained 10 bases not matched to a gene. CDR3 length equals 16 residues. The CDR3 region is CASSPGGQGQADTQYF. Here the CDR3 DNA reads TGTGCCAGCAGCCCCGGGGGACAGGGCCAGGCAGATACGCAGTATTTT.

This rearrangement joins TRBV27 to TRBJ2-1; 9 bases match TRBD2. Germline assignment: CDR1 MNHEY and CDR2 SMNVEV (reference sequence). V gave up 5 bases and J gave up 8 bases; unmatched junction bases: 10. The CDR3 covers 15 residues. The CDR3 protein is CASSPLAGEYDEQFF. In nucleotides, the CDR3 is TGTGCCAGCAGTCCCTTAGCGGGAGAGTATGATGAGCAGTTCTTC.

The chain recombines TRBV7-9 with TRBJ1-5; D is uncertain. There are 15 residues in the CDR3. In germline, CDR1 is SEHNR, CDR2 FQNEAQ (reference sequence). The germline V and J ends were trimmed by 1 base and 4 bases, with 11 bases remaining between them. DNA for the CDR3: TGTGCCAGCAGCTTAGGTTACGGGATTAATCAGCCCCAGCATTTT. Its protein product is CASSLGYGINQPQHF.

The chain combines TRBV2 with TRBJ2-7; perhaps TRBD2 as D (6 bases). V lost 3 bases, J lost 2 bases, and 14 bases lay in between. This CDR3 has 15 amino acids. Germline V lookup: CDR1 SNHLY, CDR2 FYNNEI. The chain's CDR3 is CASSDPGLPPYEQYF. CDR3 nucleotides: TGTGCCAGCAGTGACCCGGGACTTCCCCCCTACGAGCAGTACTTC.

A remark on this clone: The DNA is omitted, as the CDR3 cannot be located on it reliably, and the CDR3 follows TCRdb's listing. The chain carries TRBV5-1 and TRBJ2-1; TRBD2 is the table's D call, not checked against the DNA. The germline gives CDR1 SGHRS, CDR2 YFSETQ. The CDR3 totals 11 residues, both ends included. The CDR3 is CASSTSGLQFF.

The rearrangement links TRBV5-5 to TRBJ1-2; possibly TRBD1 for D (6 bases). The V and J ends lost 4 bases and 3 bases respectively, with 10 bases between them. Germline V gene sequence: CDR1 SGHKS, CDR2 YYEKEE (reference sequence). This CDR3 contains 13 residues. This CDR3 reads CASSKSGDYGYTF. CDR3 nucleotides: TGTGCCAGCAGCAAGTCAGGGGACTATGGCTACACCTTC.

This chain joins TRBV27 and TRBJ1-2; 10 positions agree with TRBD1. CDR1 and CDR2 from the germline V gene are MNHEY and SMNVEV (reference sequence). Trimming took 2 bases from V and 8 from J; bases not matched to a gene: 5. This CDR3 comprises 14 residues. As DNA, the CDR3 is TGTGCCAGCAGTTTAGGGGGGACAGGGGTCGGCTACACCTTC. Translating it yields CASSLGGTGVGYTF.

This clone was counted a few times. V gene TRBV7-9 combines with J gene TRBJ2-1, with TRBD2 matching 9 bases. V shed 5 bases and J 0 bases; nucleotides not matched to a gene: 5. The germline V gene encodes CDR1 SEHNR and CDR2 FQNEAQ (reference sequence). This CDR3 is built from 16 residues. The CDR3 nucleotides read TGTGCCAGCAGCCCATCGACTAGCGGCTCCTACAATGAGCAGTTCTTC. Translation gives CASSPSTSGSYNEQFF. Combining the CDR3 with reference TRBV7-9 and TRBJ2-1 gives the whole variable domain DTGVSQNPRHKITKRGQNVTFRCDPISEHNRLYWYRQTLGQGPEFLTYFQNEAQLEKSRLLSDRFSAERPKGSFSTLEIQRTEQGDSAMYLCASSPSTSGSYNEQFFGPGTRLTVL.

This sequence joins TRBV27 and TRBJ2-7; TRBD1 agrees at 7 bases. The germline V gene encodes CDR1 MNHEY and CDR2 SMNVEV (reference sequence). J gave up 4 bases and V 5 bases, and 8 bases lay outside the gene matches. This CDR3 has 14 residues. The CDR3 is CASSTLTGLYEQYF. DNA of the CDR3: TGTGCCAGCAGTACGCTGACAGGGTTGTACGAGCAGTACTTC.

The chain couples TRBV27 to TRBJ1-6; 12 bases are a match to TRBD1. This CDR3 is 16 amino acids long. Per the germline V gene, CDR1 is MNHEY and CDR2 is SMNVEV (reference sequence). V dropped 0 bases and J dropped 10; count of bases not matched to a gene: 4. Here the CDR3 reads CASSLSSGTGGSPLHF. The CDR3 DNA reads as TGTGCCAGCAGTTTATCGTCCGGGACAGGGGGCTCACCCCTCCACTTT.

The CDR3 sequence is CASSPGTFYEQYF. In DNA form, the CDR3 reads TGTGCCAGCAGCCCTGGGACATTTTACGAGCAGTACTTC. The chain is built from TRBV7-9 and TRBJ2-7, with D maybe TRBD1 (6 bases). Looked up from germline, CDR1 is SEHNR and CDR2 is FQNEAQ (reference sequence). V was shortened by 5 bases and J by 4 bases, with 12 bases between the two germline ends. This CDR3 has 13 residues. The variable domain in full, with the rest retrieved from reference TRBV7-9 and TRBJ2-7, is DTGVSQNPRHKITKRGQNVTFRCDPISEHNRLYWYRQTLGQGPEFLTYFQNEAQLEKSRLLSDRFSAERPKGSFSTLEIQRTEQGDSAMYLCASSPGTFYEQYFGPGTRLTVT.

This clone was detected once. The chain joins TRBV7-2 to TRBJ2-3, with 10 bases fitting TRBD1. V shed 5 bases, J shed 1 base, and the junction held 6 bases outside the gene matches. Germline CDR1 SGHTA, CDR2 FQGNSA. CDR3 length: 16 residues. The CDR3 DNA reads TGTGCCAGCAGCGGGAGGACAGGGGGAGGCACAGATACGCAGTATTTT. This gives the protein CASSGRTGGGTDTQYF.

CDR3 in DNA: TGTGCCAGCAGCGTTCCGACAGGGTCCTACGAGCAGTACTTC. It is translated as CASSVPTGSYEQYF. The V gene is TRBV5-4, the J gene TRBJ2-7; 7 nucleotides agree with TRBD1. After removal of 4 bases from V and 1 base from J, the junction contained 5 bases not matched to a gene. CDR3 length equals 14 residues. Germline V gene sequence: CDR1 SGHNT, CDR2 YYREEE (reference sequence). Full variable domain (missing parts from reference TRBV5-4 and TRBJ2-7): ETGVTQSPTHLIKTRGQQVTLRCSSQSGHNTVSWYQQALGQGPQFIFQYYREEENGRGNFPPRFSGLQFPNYSSELNVNALELDDSALYLCASSVPTGSYEQYFGPGTRLTVT.

This chain connects TRBV5-4 to TRBJ1-4; possibly TRBD1 for D (5 bases). The V end was cut by 0 bases, the J end by 2 bases, with 11 bases between. Germline V gives CDR1 SGHNT, CDR2 YYREEE (reference sequence). The CDR3 has 16 amino acids. CDR3 nucleotides: TGTGCCAGCAGCTTGGGCGGGGGAACGACTAATGAAAAACTGTTTTTT. This gives the protein CASSLGGGTTNEKLFF.

This clone came up a few times. The rearrangement uses TRBV6-5 and TRBJ2-1, with TRBD2 matching over 9 bases. The germline gives CDR1 MNHEY, CDR2 SVGAGI. The CDR3 contains 15 residues. J gave up 4 bases and V 3 bases, and 4 bases lay outside the gene matches. The CDR3 sequence: CASSYGTSRYNEQFF. The DNA of the CDR3 is TGTGCCAGCAGTTATGGGACTAGCAGGTACAATGAGCAGTTCTTC.

This chain connects TRBV6-5 to TRBJ2-1, with D unclear. With 5 bases removed from V and 5 bases from J, the gap between germline ends came to 10 bases. CDR1 and CDR2 from the germline V gene are MNHEY and SVGAGI. CDR3 size: 13 residues. The CDR3 DNA reads as TGTGCCAGCAGTCTATACCCCCACAATGAGCAGTTCTTC. Amino acid sequence: CASSLYPHNEQFF.

This sequence joins TRBV28 and TRBJ1-2; 12 bases align to TRBD1. The CDR3 loop spans 16 amino acids. J gave up 5 bases and V 2 bases, and 6 bases lay outside the gene matches. The germline CDR1 and CDR2 sequences are MDHEN and SYDVKM. The CDR3, as DNA: TGTGCCAGCAGTTTAGCCCCGGGACAGGGGGCTTATGGCTACACCTTC. It codes for CASSLAPGQGAYGYTF.

This chain connects TRBV28 to TRBJ2-1; TRBD1 aligns across 9 bases. Germline-derived CDR1 and CDR2 are MDHEN and SYDVKM. Unmatched junction bases numbered 12, after V lost 6 bases and J lost 6 bases. The CDR3 runs 16 residues. The CDR3: CASRSPGQGKINEQFF. In DNA form, the CDR3 reads TGTGCCAGCAGGTCCCCGGGACAGGGTAAGATCAATGAGCAGTTCTTC.

This chain joins TRBV7-6 and TRBJ1-4, with 7 bases matching TRBD1. Germline V lookup: CDR1 SGHVS, CDR2 FNYEAQ. This CDR3 comprises 17 residues. V shed 5 bases and J 0 bases; nucleotides not matched to a gene: 9. For the CDR3, the DNA is TGTGCCAGCAGCGTCCACACGGGACAGTCAACTAATGAAAAACTGTTTTTT. Translation gives CASSVHTGQSTNEKLFF. Using reference TRBV7-6 and TRBJ1-4 for the parts outside the CDR3, the full variable domain is GAGVSQSPRYKVTKRGQDVALRCDPISGHVSLYWYRQALGQGPEFLTYFNYEAQQDKSGLPNDRFSAERPEGSISTLTIQRTEQRDSAMYRCASSVHTGQSTNEKLFFGSGTQLSVL.

This rearrangement joins TRBV7-9 to TRBJ1-1, with unresolved D. Germline V gene sequence: CDR1 SEHNR, CDR2 FQNEAQ (reference sequence). Trimming left V 0 bases short and J 10 bases short, with 9 bases between. This CDR3 is built from 12 residues. The CDR3 spells CASSLAGEPAFF. DNA of the CDR3: TGTGCCAGCAGCTTAGCTGGGGAGCCAGCTTTCTTT.

V usage is TRBV18 and J usage is TRBJ2-7; 8 bases match TRBD1. Per germline, CDR1 KGHSH and CDR2 LQKENI. The CDR3 is 16 amino acids. V was pared by 6 bases and J by 3 bases, with 13 bases of the junction left unmatched. The CDR3 is CASSPLSQGAIYEQYF. The CDR3 bases are TGTGCCAGCTCCCCCTTATCGCAGGGGGCAATCTACGAGCAGTACTTC.

The chain couples TRBV18 to TRBJ2-6; 7 positions match TRBD1. The CDR3 contains 18 residues. Germline values: CDR1 KGHSH, CDR2 LQKENI. Germline trimming cut 3 bases from V and 0 bases from J; bases unmatched to any gene: 8. The DNA of the CDR3 is TGTGCCAGCTCACCTCGAGTAGGGGGCGGCTCTGGGGCCAACGTCCTGACTTTC. This sequence encodes CASSPRVGGGSGANVLTF.

V gene TRBV28 combines with J gene TRBJ2-2; 7 nucleotides line up with TRBD2. This CDR3 region has 15 residues. The J segment lost 4 bases and the V segment lost 7 bases, leaving 9 bases of the junction unmatched. Per germline, CDR1 MDHEN and CDR2 SYDVKM. CDR3 protein: CASNRGGMATGELFF. In DNA, the CDR3 is TGTGCCAGCAACCGGGGAGGGATGGCCACCGGGGAGCTGTTTTTT.